This TCR beta chain was captured by sequencing in a study of cytomegalovirus exposure and HLA in healthy donors. Study-wide background: Tens of millions of unique TCRs, all from HLA-typed donors, were included in an early release of the data.

Vbeta (60) and Jbeta (13) primers were used in the PCR. Method: immunoSEQ multiplex PCR; TCRdb's copy keeps in-frame clones and lacks some. The table includes roughly 140,000 clones, about 82% detected once. V was shortened by 7 bases and J by 5 bases, with 17 bases between the two germline ends. This CDR3 is built from 14 residues. CDR1 is SNHLY, CDR2 FYNNEI, per germline. The specimen sequenced was PBMCs. The genes are TRBV2 and TRBJ1-1; D is possibly TRBD1 (5 bases). The sequence was collected from a male donor in good health and CMV-seronegative. The CDR3: CASNIDRGGTEAFF. CDR3 sequence (DNA): TGTGCCAGCAATATCGACCGGGGGGGTACTGAAGCTTTCTTT.